Listed here is a single T cell receptor beta chain. This CDR3 has 15 residues. V dropped 2 bases and J dropped 5 bases, with 16 bases sitting between them. The germline gives CDR1 SGDLS, CDR2 YYNGEE. Assay: immunoSEQ multiplex PCR; the TCRdb copy retains only in-frame clones and omits some. The sample has about 120,000 clones; about 50% are singletons. This entry comes from a study of cytotoxic CD8 clonotypes in ibrutinib-treated CLL. Turning to the study itself: Recorded responses included approximately 25 partial and 2 complete; following median around 73 months, approximately 14 stayed remitted and some 12 progressed.

The receptor was isolated from a human donor with chronic lymphocytic leukemia. The V call is TRBV9, the J call TRBJ2-5; D possibly corresponds to TRBD2 (6 bases). The sample consisted of PBMCs, taken after 24 months of ibrutinib treatment. For the CDR3, the DNA is TGTGCCAGCAGCGTCCGGGACTCCCTCCCGGAGACCCAGTACTTC. This translates into CASSVRDSLPETQYF.